This T cell receptor beta chain was profiled in a study of blood T cell repertoires in COVID-19. Study in general: Samples taken during acute and convalescent COVID-19 were collected in the United States, Italy and Spain.

This clone occurred a few times. Data came from immunoSEQ multiplex PCR; TCRdb stores just in-frame clones and leaves some out. The profile shows roughly 400,000 clones, approximately 86% of them singletons. The CDR3 runs 17 residues. V shed 0 bases and J shed 0 bases, with 13 bases lying between them. The germline V gene has CDR1 SGDLS and CDR2 YYNGEE. The J gene is TRBJ1-5, the V gene TRBV9; D might be TRBD1 (5 bases). The sequence derives from a woman in her thirties or forties with acute COVID-19. Material for sequencing was PBMCs or T cells enriched from blood (not recorded which). CDR3 in amino acids: CASSVALQGYSNQPQHF. CDR3 nucleotides: TGTGCCAGCAGCGTAGCTCTCCAGGGATATAGCAATCAGCCCCAGCATTTT.